This is a list of T cell receptor beta chains from one sample in a study of CD8 T cells in ankylosing spondylitis. TCRdb fed the 5' RACE reads into MiXCR, producing one record per CDR3 protein. Altogether 84,000 or so distinct CDR3 sequences are present, approximately 30% being singletons, with the ten largest covering 55% to 75%. The material sequenced was blood, either unsorted or a sorted T cell fraction (not recorded which). These TCRs come from a male donor with ankylosing spondylitis or in good health (not recorded which). CDR3s include the opening cysteine and the closing phenylalanine or tryptophan. D genes are given only for firm matches. Size tells how often a clone was seen (once, few, many) or the class of an expanded clone, and some rows leave it out.

NA,NA,14,TRBJ1-1,TRBV7-9,TGTGCCAGCAGCTTAGTTGCAGGGTCCTCAGAAGCTTTCTTT,CASSLVAGSSEAFF
few,NA,13,TRBJ2-7,TRBV3-1,TGTGCCAGCAGCCATGGGACTGGCGGTATTGAGTACTTC,CASSHGTGGIEYF
few,TRBD1,14,TRBJ2-5,TRBV12-3/TRBV12-4,TGTGCCAGCCGAAATCCGGGACAGGACACGACCCAGTACTTC,CASRNPGQDTTQYF
many,NA,16,TRBJ2-1,TRBV27,TGTGCCAGCAGCCGCGGCAGGGTGTCGGGTTACAATGAGCAGTTCTTC,CASSRGRVSGYNEQFF
NA,NA,16,TRBJ2-2,TRBV30,TGTGCCTGGAGTGTTCTAAGTAGACAGCTGGACGGGGAGCTGTTTTTT,CAWSVLSRQLDGELFF
few,NA,15,TRBJ1-1,TRBV7-9,TGTGCCAGCAGCTTAGGCGGGGTCCCGAACACTGAAGCTTTCTTT,CASSLGGVPNTEAFF
NA,TRBD1,15,TRBJ2-1,TRBV28,TGTGCCAGCAGAGGCTGGACAGGGACCTACAATGAGCAGTTCTTC,CASRGWTGTYNEQFF
few,NA,13,TRBJ2-3,TRBV7-6,TGTGCCAGCAGCTGGGCATACACAGATACGCAGTATTTT,CASSWAYTDTQYF
NA,TRBD1,15,TRBJ2-2,TRBV7-9,TGTGCCAGCAGCTCGGGACAGGGCAGGACCGGGGAGCTGTTTTTT,CASSSGQGRTGELFF
few,NA,11,TRBJ2-1,TRBV5-1,TGCGCTACGGGAGAGCAAAGTTCAGAGTTCTTC,CATGEQSSEFF
NA,TRBD1,14,TRBJ2-5,TRBV29-1,TGCAGCGTTGCAAAGGGGACAGCACAAGAGACCCAGTACTTC,CSVAKGTAQETQYF
NA,NA,18,TRBJ1-1,TRBV5-1,TGCGCCAGCAGCCCGGGTTTTTGGCAGGGGCCCCTTGCCACTGAAGCTTTCTTT,CASSPGFWQGPLATEAFF
NA,NA,15,TRBJ2-1,TRBV5-1,TGCGCCAGCACCCGTGGGGGAGACTCCTACAATGAGCAGTTCTTC,CASTRGGDSYNEQFF